This T cell receptor beta chain was obtained from a study of cytomegalovirus exposure and HLA in healthy donors. About the study: There were roughly 120 million unique TCR beta sequences, drawn from some 180 million T cells, in an earlier analysis. When 398 donors were genotyped, just over 80% of them were found to fall in the Caucasian-associated ancestry cluster. Study results and caveats: Sequences of the TCR beta chain were said to predict the HLA-A and HLA-B alleles of most subjects accurately. The study dropped some indistinguishable V segments, TRBV6-2 and TRBV6-3 among them.

Both 60 Vbeta primers and 13 Jbeta primers went into the PCR. Data came from immunoSEQ multiplex PCR; TCRdb stores just in-frame clones and leaves some out. The table has fewer than 250,000 clones, approximately 80% seen once. On this clone: The antigen remains undetermined.

This CDR3 is built from 14 residues. V dropped 5 bases and J dropped 8 bases, with 16 bases sitting between them. Germline V gene data show CDR1 as SEHNR and CDR2 as FQNEAQ (reference sequence). Sequenced: PBMCs. The rearrangement links TRBV7-9 to TRBJ2-1; a possible D gene is TRBD2 (6 bases). The receptor was isolated from a woman aged 25 to 39 in good health and CMV-seropositive. The CDR3 region has the DNA TGTGCCAGCAGCATATTGAGGGGAGGCGATGAGCAGTTCTTC. It encodes CASSILRGGDEQFF. The full variable domain, in which reference TRBV7-9 and TRBJ2-1 provide the parts outside the CDR3, is DTGVSQNPRHKITKRGQNVTFRCDPISEHNRLYWYRQTLGQGPEFLTYFQNEAQLEKSRLLSDRFSAERPKGSFSTLEIQRTEQGDSAMYLCASSILRGGDEQFFGPGTRLTVL.